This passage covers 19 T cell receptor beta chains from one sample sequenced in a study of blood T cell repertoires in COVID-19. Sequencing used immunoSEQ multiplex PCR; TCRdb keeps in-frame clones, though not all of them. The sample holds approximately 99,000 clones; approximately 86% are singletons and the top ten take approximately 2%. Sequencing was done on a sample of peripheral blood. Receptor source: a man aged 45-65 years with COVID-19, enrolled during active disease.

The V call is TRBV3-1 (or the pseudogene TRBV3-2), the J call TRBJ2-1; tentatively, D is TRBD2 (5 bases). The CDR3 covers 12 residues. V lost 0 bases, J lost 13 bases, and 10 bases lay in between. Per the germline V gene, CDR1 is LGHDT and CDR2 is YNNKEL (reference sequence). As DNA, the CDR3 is TGTGCCAGCAGCCAAGATTGGACTGGACAGTTCTTC. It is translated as CASSQDWTGQFF.

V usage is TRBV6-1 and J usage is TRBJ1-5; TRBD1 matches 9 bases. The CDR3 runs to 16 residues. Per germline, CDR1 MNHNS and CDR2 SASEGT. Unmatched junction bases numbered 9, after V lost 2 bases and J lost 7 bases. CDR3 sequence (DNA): TGTGCCAGCAGTGAACACCGGGACAGGGTAGGCCAGCCCCAGCATTTT. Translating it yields CASSEHRDRVGQPQHF.

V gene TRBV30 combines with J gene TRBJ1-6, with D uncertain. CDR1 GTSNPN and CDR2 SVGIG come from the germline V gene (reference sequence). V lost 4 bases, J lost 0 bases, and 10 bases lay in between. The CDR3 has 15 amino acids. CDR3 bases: TGTGCCTGGACCGTTGGGAGCTCCTATAATTCACCCCTCCACTTT. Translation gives CAWTVGSSYNSPLHF.

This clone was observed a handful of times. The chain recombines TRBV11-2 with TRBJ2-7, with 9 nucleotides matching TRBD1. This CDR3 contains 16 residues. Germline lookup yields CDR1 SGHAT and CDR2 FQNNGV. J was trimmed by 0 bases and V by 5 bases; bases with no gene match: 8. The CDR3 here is CASSEGTGPVSYEQYF. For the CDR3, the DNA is TGTGCCAGCAGCGAGGGGACAGGGCCTGTCTCCTACGAGCAGTACTTC.

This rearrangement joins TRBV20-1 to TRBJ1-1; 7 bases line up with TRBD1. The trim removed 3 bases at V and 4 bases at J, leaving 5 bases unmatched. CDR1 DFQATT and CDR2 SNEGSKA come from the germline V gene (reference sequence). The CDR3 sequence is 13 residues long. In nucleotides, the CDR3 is TGCAGTGCTAGTGAAGGGACAGTCACTGAAGCTTTCTTT. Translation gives CSASEGTVTEAFF.

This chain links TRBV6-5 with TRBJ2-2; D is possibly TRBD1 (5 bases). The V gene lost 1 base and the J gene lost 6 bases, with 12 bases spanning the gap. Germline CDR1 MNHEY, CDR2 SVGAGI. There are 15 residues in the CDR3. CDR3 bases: TGTGCCAGCAGTTACTGGGGCAAGGGTGCCGGGGAGCTGTTTTTT. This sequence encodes CASSYWGKGAGELFF.

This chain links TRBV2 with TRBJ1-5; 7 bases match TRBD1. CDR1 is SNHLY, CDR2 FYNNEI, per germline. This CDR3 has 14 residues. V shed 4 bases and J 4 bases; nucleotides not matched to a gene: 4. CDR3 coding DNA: TGTGCCAGCAGTGGAGGGGGCTGGAATCAGCCCCAGCATTTT. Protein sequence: CASSGGGWNQPQHF.

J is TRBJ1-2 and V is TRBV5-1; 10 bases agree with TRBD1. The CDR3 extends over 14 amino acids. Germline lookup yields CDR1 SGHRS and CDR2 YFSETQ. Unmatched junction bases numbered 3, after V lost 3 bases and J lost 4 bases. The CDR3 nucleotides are TGCGCCAGCAGCTCCCGGACAGGGGGCTATGGCTACACCTTC. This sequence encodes CASSSRTGGYGYTF.

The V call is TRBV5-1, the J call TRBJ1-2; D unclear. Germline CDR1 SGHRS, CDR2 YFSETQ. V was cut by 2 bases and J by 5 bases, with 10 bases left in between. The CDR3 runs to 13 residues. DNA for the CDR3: TGCGCCAGCAGCTTAACGCGGGAATATGGCTACACCTTC. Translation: CASSLTREYGYTF.

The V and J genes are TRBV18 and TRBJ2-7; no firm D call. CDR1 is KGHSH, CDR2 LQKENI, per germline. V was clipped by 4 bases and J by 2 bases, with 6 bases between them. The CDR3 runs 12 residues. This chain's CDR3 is CASSREPYEQYF. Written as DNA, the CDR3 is TGTGCCAGCTCACGCGAACCCTACGAGCAGTACTTC.

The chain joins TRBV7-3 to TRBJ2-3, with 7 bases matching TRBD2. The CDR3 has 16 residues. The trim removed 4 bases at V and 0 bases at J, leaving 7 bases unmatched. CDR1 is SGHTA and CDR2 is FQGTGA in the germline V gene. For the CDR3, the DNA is TGTGCCAGCAGCTACCTCGGGGGGACTAGCACAGATACGCAGTATTTT. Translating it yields CASSYLGGTSTDTQYF.

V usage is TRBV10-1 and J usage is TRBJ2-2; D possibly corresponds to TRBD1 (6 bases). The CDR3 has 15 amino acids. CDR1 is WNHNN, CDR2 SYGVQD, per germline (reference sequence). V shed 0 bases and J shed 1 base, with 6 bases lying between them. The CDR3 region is CASSESQGNTGELFF. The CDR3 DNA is TGCGCCAGCAGTGAGTCACAGGGGAACACCGGGGAGCTGTTTTTT.

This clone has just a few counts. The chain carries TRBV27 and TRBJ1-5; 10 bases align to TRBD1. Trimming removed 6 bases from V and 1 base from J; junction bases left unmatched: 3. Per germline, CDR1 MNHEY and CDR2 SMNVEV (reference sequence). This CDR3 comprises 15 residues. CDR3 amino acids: CASRAGQGSNQPQHF. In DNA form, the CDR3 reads TGTGCCAGCAGGGCGGGACAGGGGAGCAATCAGCCCCAGCATTTT.

The CDR3: CASSEATRGRGYGYTF. CDR3 nucleotides: TGTGCCAGCAGTGAAGCGACCAGGGGGCGGGGCTATGGCTACACCTTC. The gene calls are TRBV6-1 and TRBJ1-2; 8 bases map to TRBD1. Looked up from germline, CDR1 is MNHNS and CDR2 is SASEGT. The CDR3 contains 16 residues. The ends lost 0 bases at V and 4 bases at J; junction bases unmatched: 7.

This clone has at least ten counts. CDR3 protein: CASSPWGGARGSPLHF. The CDR3 bases are TGTGCCAGCAGCCCCTGGGGGGGCGCGAGAGGGTCACCCCTCCACTTT. V usage is TRBV14 and J usage is TRBJ1-6; a weak D match, TRBD1 (6 bases). With 4 bases removed from V and 10 bases from J, the gap between germline ends came to 20 bases. The germline CDR1 and CDR2 sequences are SGHDN and FVKESK. The CDR3 spans 16 residues.

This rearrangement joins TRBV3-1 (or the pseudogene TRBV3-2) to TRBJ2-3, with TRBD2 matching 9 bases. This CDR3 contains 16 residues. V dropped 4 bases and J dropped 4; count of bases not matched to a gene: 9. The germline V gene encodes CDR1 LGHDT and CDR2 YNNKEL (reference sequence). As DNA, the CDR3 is TGTGCCAGCAGCCTGATTCGCGGGGGGGCTGCAGATACGCAGTATTTT. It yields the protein CASSLIRGGAADTQYF.

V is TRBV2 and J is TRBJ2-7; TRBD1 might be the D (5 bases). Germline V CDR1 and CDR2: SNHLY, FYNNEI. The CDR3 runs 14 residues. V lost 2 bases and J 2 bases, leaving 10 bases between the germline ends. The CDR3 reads CASSESTVPYEQYF. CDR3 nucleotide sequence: TGTGCCAGCAGTGAATCGACAGTTCCCTACGAGCAGTACTTC.

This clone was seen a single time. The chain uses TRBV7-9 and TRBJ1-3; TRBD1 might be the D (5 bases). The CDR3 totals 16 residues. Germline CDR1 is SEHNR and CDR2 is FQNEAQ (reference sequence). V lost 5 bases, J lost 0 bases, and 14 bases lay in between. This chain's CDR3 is CASSPRQIPSGNTIYF. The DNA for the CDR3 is TGTGCCAGCAGCCCCAGACAGATACCCTCTGGAAACACCATATATTTT. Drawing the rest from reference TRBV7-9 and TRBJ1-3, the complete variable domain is DTGVSQNPRHKITKRGQNVTFRCDPISEHNRLYWYRQTLGQGPEFLTYFQNEAQLEKSRLLSDRFSAERPKGSFSTLEIQRTEQGDSAMYLCASSPRQIPSGNTIYFGEGSWLTVV.

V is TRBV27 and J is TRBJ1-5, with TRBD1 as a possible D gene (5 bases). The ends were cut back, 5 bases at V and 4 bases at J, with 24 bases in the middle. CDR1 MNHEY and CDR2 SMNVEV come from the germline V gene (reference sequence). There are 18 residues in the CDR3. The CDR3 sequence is CASSPRKPGLFNNQPQHF. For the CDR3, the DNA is TGTGCCAGCAGTCCTCGAAAACCGGGACTTTTTAATAATCAGCCCCAGCATTTT.